This is a list of T cell receptor beta chains from one sample in a study of vaccination and CD4 T cells after COVID-19. For these receptors, no antigen is known. A single record per CDR3 protein comes from TCRdb applying MiXCR to the PCR reads. In the table there are about 16,000 distinct CDR3 sequences, around 50% of which are singletons. The starting material was CD4+ T cells from blood, cultured in vitro, obtained about 7 months after SARS-CoV-2 vaccination. The receptors stem from a human donor who had recovered from COVID-19. Each CDR3 is given with its conserved first and last residue. A D gene is named only where the DNA matches it firmly. Clone size is stated in some rows and not others, as once, few, many or a class when expanded.

j_call v_call d_call clone_size cdr3_nt cdr3_aa
TRBJ1-4 TRBV20-1 . . TGCAGTGCTAGCTCCGGCGAAAAACTGTTTTTT CSASSGEKLFF
TRBJ2-7 TRBV15 . . TGTGCCACCAGCAGAGATCGCGCCAGGGGGGTCGTGTACGAGCAGTACTTC CATSRDRARGVVYEQYF
TRBJ2-1 TRBV7-2 . . TGTGCCAGCAGCTTAGGACAGTTCAATGAGCAGTTCTTC CASSLGQFNEQFF
TRBJ2-1 TRBV7-2 . . TGTGCCAGCAGCACAGGGATGACCTACAATGAGCAGTTCTTC CASSTGMTYNEQFF
TRBJ1-2 TRBV20-1 . few TGCAGTGCTAGAGATGAAGCCGCGGGGACTCAATTC CSARDEAAGTQF
TRBJ2-5 TRBV7-9 . . TGTGCCAGCAGCCCCACTAGTTCGGAGACCCAGTACTTC CASSPTSSETQYF
TRBJ2-7 TRBV28 TRBD1 . TGTGCCACCCGGACAGGGGGCTTCGAGCAGTACTTC CATRTGGFEQYF
TRBJ2-7 TRBV24-1 TRBD1 . TGTGCCACCAGTGCGGGACAGACTACCTACGAGCAGTACTTC CATSAGQTTYEQYF
TRBJ1-5 TRBV2 . . TGTGCCAGCAGTGAATTGGACCTTAGCAATCAGCCCCAGCATTTT CASSELDLSNQPQHF
TRBJ1-6 TRBV27 . few TGTGCCAGCAGTCCGGACTTGGGTTGGTATAATTCACCCCTCCACTTT CASSPDLGWYNSPLHF
TRBJ2-7 TRBV6-1 . . TGTGCCAGCAGTATCGCGCGGGGACACTACTACGAGCAGTACTTC CASSIARGHYYEQYF
TRBJ2-5 TRBV4-2 . . TGTGCCAGCAGCCAAGATCGATCAGGGAGGCGTCAAGAGACCCAGTACTTC CASSQDRSGRRQETQYF
TRBJ2-7 TRBV20-1 TRBD1 . TGCAGTGCTAGAAAGGGGGCGGCCTCCTACGAGCAGTACTTC CSARKGAASYEQYF
TRBJ2-3 TRBV7-2 TRBD2 once TGTGCCAGCAGCCTCAGCGGGGCTGCAAATACGCAGTATTTT CASSLSGAANTQYF
TRBJ2-3 TRBV18 . . TGTGCCAGCTCACCGATGGGGAGGGGGACAGATACGCAGTATTTT CASSPMGRGTDTQYF
TRBJ2-5 TRBV6-4 . few TGTGCCAGCAGTGCCATACCCGGCGCTCAAGAGACCCAGTACTTC CASSAIPGAQETQYF
TRBJ2-5 TRBV28 TRBD1 . TGTGCCAGCAGCGAGGGACAGCAAGAGACCCAGTACTTC CASSEGQQETQYF
TRBJ1-1 TRBV20-1 . medium-sized TGCAGTGTACGCTCACGAGGTGAAGCTTTCTTT CSVRSRGEAFF
TRBJ1-6 TRBV20-1 . few TGCAGTGCTAGGGTGGGACATAATAATTCACCCCTCCACTTT CSARVGHNNSPLHF
TRBJ1-5 TRBV7-2 TRBD1 once TGTGCCAGCAGCTTATCGGCGGCAGGGGGCTATCAGCCCCAGCATTTT CASSLSAAGGYQPQHF
TRBJ2-3 TRBV20-1 TRBD2 . TGCAGTGCCCCAGGGACTAGCGGGAGGGCCCTCCCAGATACGCAGTATTTT CSAPGTSGRALPDTQYF
TRBJ2-5 TRBV11-1 . . TGTGCCAGCAGCTGGGAGCGGCAAGAGACCCAGTACTTC CASSWERQETQYF
TRBJ1-6 TRBV12-3/TRBV12-4 . . TGTGCCAGCAGTTTTTGGGTACATTCACCCCTCCACTTT CASSFWVHSPLHF
TRBJ2-6 TRBV6-5 . few TGTGCCAGCAGTTCTCGGGACGGCTACTCTGGGGCCAACGTCCTGACTTTC CASSSRDGYSGANVLTF
TRBJ2-3 TRBV20-1 TRBD2 . TGCAGTGCTAGAGATTCGGCTAGCGGGAGGACAGATACGCAGTATTTT CSARDSASGRTDTQYF
TRBJ1-2 TRBV19 . . TGTGCCAGTAGTATAAAGGACCGGGGAGGTGGCTACACCTTC CASSIKDRGGGYTF
TRBJ2-1 TRBV7-3 . . TGTGCCAGCAGCTTACGGGTAGCCTCCTACAATGAGCAGTTCTTC CASSLRVASYNEQFF
TRBJ2-5 TRBV21-1 . few TGTGCCAGCAGCAAACCCCTCCACCCGTACCAAGAGACCCAGTACTTC CASSKPLHPYQETQYF
TRBJ2-2 TRBV7-2 . . TGTGCCAGCAGCTTCGAGAGGACCGGGGAGCTGTTTTTT CASSFERTGELFF
TRBJ2-3 TRBV20-1 . . TGCAGTGCCCGATTCCCCGGCACAGATACGCAGTATTTT CSARFPGTDTQYF
TRBJ1-1 TRBV19 . . TGTGCCAGTAGTGCCGCGCGGACGCCTAACACTGAAGCTTTCTTT CASSAARTPNTEAFF
TRBJ1-1 TRBV15 TRBD1 once TGTGCCACCAGCAGAGGGAGCAGGGGGCGAGATACTGAAGCTTTCTTT CATSRGSRGRDTEAFF
TRBJ1-1 TRBV6-1 . . TGTGCCAGCGTAGGCCACCAGACAGGGAACACTGAAGCTTTCTTT CASVGHQTGNTEAFF
TRBJ2-7 TRBV7-6 TRBD1 few TGTGCCAGCAGCCGCGGCGGGACAGGGGCCTACGAGCAGTACTTC CASSRGGTGAYEQYF
TRBJ2-1 TRBV7-2 . few TGTGCCAGCAGCTTAGCAAAGACTAGCTACAATGAGCAGTTCTTC CASSLAKTSYNEQFF
TRBJ1-2 TRBV9 . . TGTGCCAGCAGCGTATCCCCCTTGACCTATGGCTACACCTTC CASSVSPLTYGYTF
TRBJ1-2 TRBV20-1 TRBD1 few TGCAGTGCTAGAGAGGCAGGGGGTGGCTACACCTTC CSAREAGGGYTF
TRBJ1-1 TRBV7-8 TRBD1 . TGTGCCAGCAGCTTAGCGGGACAGGGCAGCACTGAAGCTTTCTTT CASSLAGQGSTEAFF
TRBJ2-7 TRBV6-1 . few TGTGCCAGCAGTGAAGAGCGCAGGGTTATTTCCTACGAGCAGTACTTC CASSEERRVISYEQYF
TRBJ2-7 TRBV7-9 TRBD2 few TGTGCCAGCAGCTTGTGGACTAGCGGGAGTGGGTACGAGCAGTACTTC CASSLWTSGSGYEQYF
TRBJ2-3 TRBV12-3/TRBV12-4 TRBD2 . TGTGCCAGCAGTTTACGACTAGCGGGAGCCACAGATACGCAGTATTTT CASSLRLAGATDTQYF
TRBJ2-4 TRBV11-1 . . TGTGCCAGCAGCCTCGTGGGGGGAGCCAAAAACATTCAGTACTTC CASSLVGGAKNIQYF
TRBJ2-7 TRBV7-6 TRBD1 . TGTGCCAGCAGCTTAGACAGGGGTCACTCCTACGAGCAGTACTTC CASSLDRGHSYEQYF
TRBJ2-1 TRBV5-1 . . TGCGCCAGCAGCTTAGGAGGGGGTGGCGATGAGCAGTTCTTC CASSLGGGGDEQFF
TRBJ2-7 TRBV6-5 TRBD2 . TGTGCCAGCAGTTACTCGGGACTAGCGGAGAACTACGAGCAGTACTTC CASSYSGLAENYEQYF
TRBJ2-3 TRBV7-3 . once TGTGCCAGCAGCTTAACCCCCTCCCTGGCGGGGGCCACAGATACGCAGTATTTT CASSLTPSLAGATDTQYF
TRBJ1-1 TRBV7-9 . . TGTGCCAGCAGCTTAGAAGGGGACACCGGGTTGAGGGCTTTCTTT CASSLEGDTGLRAFF
TRBJ2-1 TRBV6-2/TRBV6-3 TRBD2 . TGTGCCAGCAGTACCCCCGGGACTAGCGGGGGGGCCTTCTCCTACAATGAGCAGTTCTTC CASSTPGTSGGAFSYNEQFF
TRBJ2-5 TRBV7-2 TRBD2 . TGTGCCAGCAGCTTGGCTAGCGGGTGGGGAGAGACCCAGTACTTC CASSLASGWGETQYF
TRBJ2-3 TRBV6-5 . . TGTGCCAGCAGTTACATCGTGGTGGCCAGCACAGATACGCAGTATTTT CASSYIVVASTDTQYF
TRBJ1-2 TRBV7-2 TRBD1 once TGTGCCAGCAGCCGACAGGGAACAAATAACTATGGCTACACCTTC CASSRQGTNNYGYTF
TRBJ2-6 TRBV24-1 . . TGTGCCACCAGTGATGACTCCATGGTTCCTAACTCTGGGGCCAACGTCCTGACTTTC CATSDDSMVPNSGANVLTF
TRBJ2-7 TRBV27 TRBD1 . TGTGCCAGCAGTTTCGACAGGGGATACGAGCAGTACTTC CASSFDRGYEQYF